This TCR beta chain derives from a study of cytomegalovirus exposure and HLA in healthy donors. General study findings and limits: It was 164 TCR beta chains that were listed as cytomegalovirus-associated. Versus the roughly 670-donor mean, an Asian-associated ancestry cluster reportedly showed fewer N-insertions in a later analysis.

Concerning this clone itself: No antigen is known for it.

Germline CDR1 SGDLS, CDR2 YYNGEE. After removal of 4 bases from V and 3 bases from J, the junction contained 9 bases not matched to a gene. The CDR3 has 15 amino acids. The study ran its PCR with 60 Vbeta and 13 Jbeta primers. Profiling relied on immunoSEQ multiplex PCR, and the TCRdb table lists in-frame clones only, not all of them. Of some 190,000 clones in the sample, around 80% were seen once. Material: PBMCs. The origin of this receptor is a girl aged 5-17 years in good health and CMV-seropositive. This rearrangement joins TRBV9 to TRBJ2-7; 8 bases line up with TRBD2. The CDR3: CASSMTGTSLYEQYF. The CDR3 DNA reads TGTGCCAGCAGCATGACCGGGACTAGTCTCTACGAGCAGTACTTC.